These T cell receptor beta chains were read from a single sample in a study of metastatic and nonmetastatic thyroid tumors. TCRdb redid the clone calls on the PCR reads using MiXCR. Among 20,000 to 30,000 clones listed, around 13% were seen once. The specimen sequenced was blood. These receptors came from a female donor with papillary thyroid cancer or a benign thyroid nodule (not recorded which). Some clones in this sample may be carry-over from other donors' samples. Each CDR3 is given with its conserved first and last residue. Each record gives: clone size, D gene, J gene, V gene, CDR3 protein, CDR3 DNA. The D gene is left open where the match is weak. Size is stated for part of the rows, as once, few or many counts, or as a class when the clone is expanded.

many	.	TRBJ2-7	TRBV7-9	CASSLDPVSYEQYF	TGTGCCAGCAGCTTAGACCCAGTGTCGTACGAGCAGTACTTC
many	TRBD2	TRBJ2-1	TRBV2	CASNGLAPYNEQFF	TGTGCCAGCAACGGACTAGCGCCTTACAATGAGCAGTTCTTC
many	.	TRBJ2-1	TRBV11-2	CASREGGVPNEQFF	TGTGCCAGCCGCGAGGGGGGCGTCCCGAATGAGCAGTTCTTC
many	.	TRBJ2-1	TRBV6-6	CASSYLDDNEQFF	TGTGCCAGCAGTTACCTAGACGACAATGAGCAGTTCTTC
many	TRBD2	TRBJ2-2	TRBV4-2	CASSQTSGNTGELFF	TGTGCCAGCAGCCAAACTAGCGGGAACACCGGGGAGCTGTTTTTT
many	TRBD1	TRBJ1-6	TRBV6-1	CASGFTRDRVNSPLHF	TGTGCCAGCGGGTTCACGCGGGACAGGGTGAATTCACCCCTCCACTTT
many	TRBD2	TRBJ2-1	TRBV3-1	CASSTGTSGTYNEQFF	TGTGCCAGCAGCACAGGGACTAGCGGAACCTACAATGAGCAGTTCTTC
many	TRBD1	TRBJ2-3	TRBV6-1	CASTHQGGATQYF	TGTGCCAGCACCCACCAAGGGGGCGCCACGCAGTATTTT
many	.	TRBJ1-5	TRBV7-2	CASSRTYDSNQPQHF	TGTGCCAGCAGCAGGACATACGATAGCAATCAGCCCCAGCATTTT
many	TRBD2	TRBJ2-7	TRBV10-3	CAISGSGRAYEQYF	TGTGCCATCAGTGGGAGCGGGAGGGCCTACGAGCAGTACTTC
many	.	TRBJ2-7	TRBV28	CASSLWGRHEQYF	TGTGCCAGCAGTTTATGGGGTAGACACGAGCAGTACTTC
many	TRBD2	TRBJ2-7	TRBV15	CATSRDAGGADEQYF	TGTGCCACCAGCAGAGATGCGGGGGGCGCGGACGAGCAGTACTTC
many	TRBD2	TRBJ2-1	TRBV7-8	CASSFWTSGSGEQFF	TGTGCCAGCAGCTTCTGGACTAGCGGGAGTGGTGAGCAGTTCTTC
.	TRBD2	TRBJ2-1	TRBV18	CASSPVAGGPGNEQFF	TGTGCCAGCTCCCCCGTAGCGGGAGGGCCGGGCAATGAGCAGTTCTTC
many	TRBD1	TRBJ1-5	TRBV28	CASSSEGTGLSPQHF	TGTGCCAGCAGTTCCGAAGGGACAGGGTTAAGCCCCCAGCATTTT
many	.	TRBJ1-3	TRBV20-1	CSARDQGRGNTIYF	TGCAGTGCTAGAGACCAGGGGAGGGGAAACACCATATATTTT
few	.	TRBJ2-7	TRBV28	CASRRASYEQYF	TGTGCCAGCAGAAGGGCCTCCTACGAGCAGTACTTC
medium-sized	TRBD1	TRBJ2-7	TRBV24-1	CATSDTGTGEVQYF	TGTGCCACCAGTGATACCGGGACAGGGGAAGTGCAGTACTTC
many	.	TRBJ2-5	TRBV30	CAWSVYSETQYF	TGTGCCTGGAGCGTGTACTCGGAGACCCAGTACTTC
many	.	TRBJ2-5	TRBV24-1	CATSEPESGQETQYF	TGTGCCACCAGTGAACCCGAGAGCGGCCAAGAGACCCAGTACTTC
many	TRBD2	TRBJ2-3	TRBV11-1	CASSLGWGRASDTQYF	TGTGCCAGCAGCTTAGGTTGGGGGAGGGCCTCAGATACGCAGTATTTT
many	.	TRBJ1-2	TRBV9	CASSVGGNYGYTF	TGTGCCAGCAGCGTAGGGGGGAACTATGGCTACACCTTC
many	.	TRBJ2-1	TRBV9	CASSPRDARGEQFF	TGTGCCAGCAGCCCACGGGACGCCCGGGGTGAGCAGTTCTTC
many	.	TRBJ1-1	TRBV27	CASSFTYRDEAFF	TGTGCCAGCAGTTTTACGTACAGGGACGAAGCTTTCTTT
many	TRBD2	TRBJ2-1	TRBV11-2	CASTGKRTSGRGWYEQFF	TGTGCCAGCACCGGGAAGAGGACTAGCGGGAGGGGGTGGTATGAGCAGTTCTTC
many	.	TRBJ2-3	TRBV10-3	CAISRVLSTDTQYF	TGTGCCATCAGCCGCGTACTAAGCACAGATACGCAGTATTTT
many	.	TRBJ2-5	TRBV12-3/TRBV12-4	CASSLRLEATQYF	TGTGCCAGCAGTTTGAGGTTGGAGGCGACCCAGTACTTC
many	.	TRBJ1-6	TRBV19	CASSSGPYNSPLHF	TGTGCCAGTAGTAGTGGACCTTATAATTCACCCCTCCACTTT
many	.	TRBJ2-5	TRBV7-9	CASSLEQVLGETQYF	TGTGCCAGCAGCTTAGAACAAGTCCTAGGCGAGACCCAGTACTTC
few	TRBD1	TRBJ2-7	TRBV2	CASSDPTGVSYEQYF	TGTGCCAGCAGTGACCCCACAGGGGTTTCCTACGAGCAGTACTTC
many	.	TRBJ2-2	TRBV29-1	CSVASTLYTGELFF	TGCAGCGTTGCGAGCACTCTATACACCGGGGAGCTGTTTTTT
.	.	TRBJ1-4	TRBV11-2	CASSLRGPPGDATNEKLFF	TGTGCCAGCAGCTTAAGGGGACCCCCAGGGGATGCAACTAATGAAAAACTGTTTTTT
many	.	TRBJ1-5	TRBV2	CASSQDMNQPQHF	TGTGCCAGCAGTCAGGACATGAACCAGCCCCAGCATTTT
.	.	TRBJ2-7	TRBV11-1	CASSRVVGGWQREQHF	TGTGCCAGCAGCCGAGTAGTAGGGGGTTGGCAGCGCGAGCAGCACTTC
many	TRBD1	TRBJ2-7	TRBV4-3	CASSQVRDSSYEQYF	TGCGCCAGCAGCCAAGTCCGGGACAGCTCCTACGAGCAGTACTTC
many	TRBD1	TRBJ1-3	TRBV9	CASSVAASPGTGGGSGNTIYF	TGTGCCAGCAGCGTAGCCGCTAGCCCCGGGACAGGAGGCGGCTCTGGAAACACCATATATTTT
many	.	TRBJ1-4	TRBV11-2	CASSLGGGNEKLFF	TGTGCCAGCAGCTTAGGGGGGGGTAATGAAAAACTGTTTTTT
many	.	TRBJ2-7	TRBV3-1	CASSPGTSYEQYF	TGTGCCAGCAGCCCTGGGACGTCCTACGAGCAGTACTTC
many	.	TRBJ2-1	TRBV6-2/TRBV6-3	CASSPLRTGNEQFF	TGTGCCAGCAGTCCTCTTCGCACGGGGAATGAGCAGTTCTTC
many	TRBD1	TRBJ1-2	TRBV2	CASSPWTGDSYGYTF	TGTGCCAGCAGTCCTTGGACAGGTGACTCTTATGGCTACACCTTC
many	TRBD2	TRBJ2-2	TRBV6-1	CASSPLAGRDTGELFF	TGTGCCAGCAGTCCTCTGGCGGGGAGGGACACCGGGGAGCTGTTTTTT
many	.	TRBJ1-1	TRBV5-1	CASTPLTAMNTEAFF	TGCGCCAGCACCCCACTTACAGCCATGAACACTGAAGCTTTCTTT
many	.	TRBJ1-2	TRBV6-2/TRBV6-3	CASRPTGGAQVGYTF	TGTGCCAGCAGACCCACCGGGGGGGCCCAAGTTGGCTACACCTTC
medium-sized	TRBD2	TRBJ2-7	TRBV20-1	CSARVPGLAVSYEQYF	TGCAGTGCTAGAGTCCCGGGACTAGCGGTTTCCTACGAGCAGTACTTC
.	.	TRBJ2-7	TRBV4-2	CASSLGRVGHEQYF	TGTGCCAGCAGCTTAGGCAGGGTCGGTCACGAGCAGTACTTC
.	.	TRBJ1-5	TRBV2	CASSEARGRNQHQHF	TGTGCCAGCAGTGAAGCGCGGGGTAGAAATCAGCACCAGCATTTT
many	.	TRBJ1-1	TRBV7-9	CASSLVITMNTEAFF	TGTGCCAGCAGCTTAGTAATAACTATGAACACTGAAGCTTTCTTT
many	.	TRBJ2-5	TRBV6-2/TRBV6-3	CASIFGAEASGTQYF	TGTGCCAGCATTTTTGGGGCAGAAGCAAGCGGGACCCAGTACTTC
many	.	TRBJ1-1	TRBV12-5	CASGPPRPQVTEAFF	TGTGCTAGTGGCCCTCCGCGACCGCAGGTCACTGAAGCTTTCTTT
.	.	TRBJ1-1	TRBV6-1	CASSEWFRKNTEAFF	TGTGCCAGCAGTGAATGGTTCCGCAAGAACACTGAAGCTTTCTTT
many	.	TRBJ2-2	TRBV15	CATRTGANTGELFF	TGTGCCACCCGGACCGGGGCGAACACCGGGGAGCTGTTTTTT
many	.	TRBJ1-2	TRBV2	CASTMWLPGDGYTF	TGTGCCAGCACGATGTGGCTCCCAGGGGATGGCTACACCTTC
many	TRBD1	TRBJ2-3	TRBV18	CASSRDRTTDTQYF	TGTGCCAGCTCAAGGGACAGGACCACAGATACGCAGTATTTT
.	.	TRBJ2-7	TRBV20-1	CSCGGGMYEQYF	TGCAGTTGCGGAGGGGGTATGTACGAGCAGTACTTC
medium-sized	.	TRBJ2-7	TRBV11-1	CASSYRRERTYEQYF	TGTGCCAGCAGCTATCGGAGGGAGAGAACCTACGAGCAGTACTTC
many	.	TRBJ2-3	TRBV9	CASSVDGGRPADTQYF	TGTGCCAGCAGCGTAGATGGGGGGCGCCCCGCAGATACGCAGTATTTT
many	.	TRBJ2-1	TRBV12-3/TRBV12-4	CASSLSETHQFF	TGTGCCAGCAGTTTATCGGAGACCCATCAGTTCTTC